This T cell receptor (beta chain) was retrieved from a study of blood T cell repertoires in COVID-19. For the study at large: COVID-19 samples from acute and convalescent phases originated in the United States, Italy and Spain. PBMCs, B-cell-depleted T cells, or T cells provided the cDNA or gDNA that made up the material.

Germline assignment: CDR1 SGHVS and CDR2 FNYEAQ. This CDR3 has 17 amino acids. The V and J ends lost 5 bases and 0 bases, in that order; junction bases with no gene match: 8. Original processing methods: Nucleated cell number was recorded as an estimate derived from reference gene primer amplification. Only in-frame clones appear in the TCRdb table, and some are missing; sequencing was by immunoSEQ multiplex PCR. Clone size and V and J calls were adopted from that table, with D and trimming inferred from the DNA. The sample consists of some 180,000 clones, approximately 85% of them appearing once. This sequence was found in an older woman with acute or convalescent COVID-19. The genes are TRBV7-6 and TRBJ2-1, with 9 bases that match TRBD2. Sequencing input: peripheral blood. In DNA form, the CDR3 reads TGTGCCAGCAGCCTAGGGACTAGCCAGAGCTCCTACAATGAGCAGTTCTTC. This codes for CASSLGTSQSSYNEQFF.